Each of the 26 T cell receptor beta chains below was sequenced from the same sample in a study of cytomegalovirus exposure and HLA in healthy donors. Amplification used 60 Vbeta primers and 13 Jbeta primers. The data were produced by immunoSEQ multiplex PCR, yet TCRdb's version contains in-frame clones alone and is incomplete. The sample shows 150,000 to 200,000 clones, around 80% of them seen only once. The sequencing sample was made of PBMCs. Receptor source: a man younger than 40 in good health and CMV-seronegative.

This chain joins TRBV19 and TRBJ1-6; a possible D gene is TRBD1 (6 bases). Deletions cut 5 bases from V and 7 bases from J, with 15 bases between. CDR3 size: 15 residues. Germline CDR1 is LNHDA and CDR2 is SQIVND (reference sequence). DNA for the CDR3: TGTGCCAGTAGTCTATGGGGGCGTAAGAATTCACCCCTCCACTTT. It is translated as CASSLWGRKNSPLHF.

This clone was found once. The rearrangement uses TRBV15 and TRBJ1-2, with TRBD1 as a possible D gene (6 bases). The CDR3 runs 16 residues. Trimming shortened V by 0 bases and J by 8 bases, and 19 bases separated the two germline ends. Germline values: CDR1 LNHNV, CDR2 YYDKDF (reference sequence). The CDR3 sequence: CATSRDLLSGVGGYTF. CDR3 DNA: TGTGCCACCAGCAGAGATCTTTTGTCAGGGGTGGGCGGCTACACCTTC. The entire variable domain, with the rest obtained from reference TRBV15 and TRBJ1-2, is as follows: DAMVIQNPRYQVTQFGKPVTLSCSQTLNHNVMYWYQQKSSQAPKLLFHYYDKDFNNEADTPDNFQSRRPNTSFCFLDIRSPGLGDTAMYLCATSRDLLSGVGGYTFGSGTRLTVV.

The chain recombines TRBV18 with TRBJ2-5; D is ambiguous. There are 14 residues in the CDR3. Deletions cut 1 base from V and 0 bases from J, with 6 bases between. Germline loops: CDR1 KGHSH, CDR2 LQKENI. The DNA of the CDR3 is TGTGCCAGCTCACCACTGCACAACCAAGAGACCCAGTACTTC. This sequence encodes CASSPLHNQETQYF.

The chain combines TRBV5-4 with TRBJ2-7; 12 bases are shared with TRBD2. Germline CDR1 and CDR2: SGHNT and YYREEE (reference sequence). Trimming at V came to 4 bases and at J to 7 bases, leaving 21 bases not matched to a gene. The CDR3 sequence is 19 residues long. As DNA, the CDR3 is TGTGCCAGCAGCCCCTCGCCCCTAGCGGGAGGGGGGGTTCGTTGGGAGCAGTACTTC. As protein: CASSPSPLAGGGVRWEQYF.

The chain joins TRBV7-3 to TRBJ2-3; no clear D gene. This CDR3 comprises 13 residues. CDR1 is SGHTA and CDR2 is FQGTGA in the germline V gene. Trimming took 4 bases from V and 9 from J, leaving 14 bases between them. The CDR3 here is CASSSQQLETQYF. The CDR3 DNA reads TGTGCCAGCAGCTCACAACAGTTGGAAACGCAGTATTTT.

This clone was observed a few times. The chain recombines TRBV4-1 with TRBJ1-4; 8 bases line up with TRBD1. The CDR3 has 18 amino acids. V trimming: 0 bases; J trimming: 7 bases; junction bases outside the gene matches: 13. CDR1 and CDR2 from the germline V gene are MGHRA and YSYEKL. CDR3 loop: CASSQDWTGSSVGEKLFF. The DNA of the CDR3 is TGCGCCAGCAGCCAAGACTGGACAGGGTCTTCGGTAGGTGAAAAACTGTTTTTT.

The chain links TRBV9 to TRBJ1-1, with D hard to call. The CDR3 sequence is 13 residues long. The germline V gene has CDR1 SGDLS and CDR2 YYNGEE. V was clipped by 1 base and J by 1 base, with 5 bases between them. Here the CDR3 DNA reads TGTGCCAGCAGCGTAACATCGAACACTGAAGCTTTCTTT. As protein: CASSVTSNTEAFF.

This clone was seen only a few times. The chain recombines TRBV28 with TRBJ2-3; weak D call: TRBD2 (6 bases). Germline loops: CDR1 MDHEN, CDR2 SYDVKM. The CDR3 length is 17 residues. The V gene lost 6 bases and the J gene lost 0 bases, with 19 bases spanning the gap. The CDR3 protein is CASSTTPGLSSTDTQYF. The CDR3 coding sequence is TGTGCCAGCAGCACGACTCCGGGACTGTCTAGCACAGATACGCAGTATTTT.

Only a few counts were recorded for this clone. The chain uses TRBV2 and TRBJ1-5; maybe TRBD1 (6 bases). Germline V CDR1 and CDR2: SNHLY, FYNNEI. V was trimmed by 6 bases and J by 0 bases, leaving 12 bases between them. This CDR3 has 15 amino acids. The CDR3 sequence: CASRPGQNSNQPQHF. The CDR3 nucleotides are TGTGCCAGCAGACCTGGACAGAATAGCAATCAGCCCCAGCATTTT.

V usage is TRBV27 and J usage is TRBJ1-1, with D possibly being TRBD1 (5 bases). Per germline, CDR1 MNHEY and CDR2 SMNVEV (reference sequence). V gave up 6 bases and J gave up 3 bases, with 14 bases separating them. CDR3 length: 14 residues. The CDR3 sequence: CASSPDRGDTEAFF. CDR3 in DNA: TGTGCCAGCAGCCCCGACAGAGGCGACACTGAAGCTTTCTTT.

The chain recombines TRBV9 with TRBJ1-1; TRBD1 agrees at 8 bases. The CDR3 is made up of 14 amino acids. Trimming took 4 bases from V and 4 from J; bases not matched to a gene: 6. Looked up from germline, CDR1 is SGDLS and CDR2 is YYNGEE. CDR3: CASSLTGAATEAFF. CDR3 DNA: TGTGCCAGCAGCTTGACAGGGGCGGCCACTGAAGCTTTCTTT.

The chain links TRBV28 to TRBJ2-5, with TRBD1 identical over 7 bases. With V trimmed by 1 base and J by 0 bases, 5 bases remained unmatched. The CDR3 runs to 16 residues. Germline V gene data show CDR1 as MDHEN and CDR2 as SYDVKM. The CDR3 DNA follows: TGTGCCAGCAGTTTATCGGGGACAGCGTACCAAGAGACCCAGTACTTC. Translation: CASSLSGTAYQETQYF.

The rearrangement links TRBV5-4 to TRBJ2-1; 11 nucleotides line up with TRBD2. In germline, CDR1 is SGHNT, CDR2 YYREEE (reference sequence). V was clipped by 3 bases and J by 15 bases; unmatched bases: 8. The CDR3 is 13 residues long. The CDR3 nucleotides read TGTGCCAGCAGCTCGGGACTAGCGGCGAGAGTGTTCTTC. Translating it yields CASSSGLAARVFF.

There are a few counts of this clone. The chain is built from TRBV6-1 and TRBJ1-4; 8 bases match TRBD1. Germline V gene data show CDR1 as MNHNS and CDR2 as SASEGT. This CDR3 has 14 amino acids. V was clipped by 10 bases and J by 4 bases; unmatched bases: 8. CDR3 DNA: TGTGCCACCAACAGGGGGGCGGGTAATGAAAAACTGTTTTTT. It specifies CATNRGAGNEKLFF.

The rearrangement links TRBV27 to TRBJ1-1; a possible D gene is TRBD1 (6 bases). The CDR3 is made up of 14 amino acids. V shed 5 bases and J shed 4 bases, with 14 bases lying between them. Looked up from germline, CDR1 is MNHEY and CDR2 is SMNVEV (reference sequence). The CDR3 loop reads CASSPGRGGTEAFF. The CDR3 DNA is TGTGCCAGCAGTCCAGGGAGGGGGGGCACTGAAGCTTTCTTT.

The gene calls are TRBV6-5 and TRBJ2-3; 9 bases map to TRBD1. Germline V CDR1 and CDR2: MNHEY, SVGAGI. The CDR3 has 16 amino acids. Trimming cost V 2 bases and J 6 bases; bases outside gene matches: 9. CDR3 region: CASSYGTGRTGDTQYF. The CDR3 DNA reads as TGTGCCAGCAGTTACGGGACAGGGCGAACCGGGGATACGCAGTATTTT.

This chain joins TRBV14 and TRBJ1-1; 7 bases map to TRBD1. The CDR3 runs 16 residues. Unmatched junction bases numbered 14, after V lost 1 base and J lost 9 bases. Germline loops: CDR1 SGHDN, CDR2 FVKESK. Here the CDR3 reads CASSQVGGQQNPQAFF. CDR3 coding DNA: TGTGCCAGCAGCCAAGTCGGGGGACAGCAAAACCCTCAAGCTTTCTTT.

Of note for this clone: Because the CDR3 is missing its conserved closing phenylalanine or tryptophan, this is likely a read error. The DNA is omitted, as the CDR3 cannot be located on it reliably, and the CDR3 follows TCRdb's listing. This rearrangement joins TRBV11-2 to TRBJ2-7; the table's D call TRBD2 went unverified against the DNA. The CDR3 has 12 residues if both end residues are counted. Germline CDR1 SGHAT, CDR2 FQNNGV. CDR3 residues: CASSLRLAGVSI.

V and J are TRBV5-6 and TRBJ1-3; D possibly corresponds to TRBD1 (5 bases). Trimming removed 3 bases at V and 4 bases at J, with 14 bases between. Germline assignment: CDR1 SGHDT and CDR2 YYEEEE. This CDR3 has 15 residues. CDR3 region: CASSYRPGPGNTIYF. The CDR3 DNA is TGTGCCAGCAGCTATAGACCAGGGCCAGGAAACACCATATATTTT. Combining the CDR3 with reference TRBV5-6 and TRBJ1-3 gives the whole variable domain DAGVTQSPTHLIKTRGQQVTLRCSPKSGHDTVSWYQQALGQGPQFIFQYYEEEERQRGNFPDRFSGHQFPNYSSELNVNALLLGDSALYLCASSYRPGPGNTIYFGEGSWLTVV.

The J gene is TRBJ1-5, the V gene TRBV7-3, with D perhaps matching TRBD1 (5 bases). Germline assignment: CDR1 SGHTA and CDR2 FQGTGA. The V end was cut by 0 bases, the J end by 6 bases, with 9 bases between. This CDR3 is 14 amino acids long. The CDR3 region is CASSLTGEGQPQHF. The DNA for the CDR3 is TGTGCCAGCAGCTTAACAGGGGAGGGTCAGCCCCAGCATTTT.

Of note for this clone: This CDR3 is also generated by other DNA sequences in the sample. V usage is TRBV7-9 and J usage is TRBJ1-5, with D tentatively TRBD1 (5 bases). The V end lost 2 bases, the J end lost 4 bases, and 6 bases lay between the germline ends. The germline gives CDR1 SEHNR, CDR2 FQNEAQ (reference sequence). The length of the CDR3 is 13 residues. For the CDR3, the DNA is TGTGCCAGCAGCTTACAGGGAAATCAGCCCCAGCATTTT. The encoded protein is CASSLQGNQPQHF.

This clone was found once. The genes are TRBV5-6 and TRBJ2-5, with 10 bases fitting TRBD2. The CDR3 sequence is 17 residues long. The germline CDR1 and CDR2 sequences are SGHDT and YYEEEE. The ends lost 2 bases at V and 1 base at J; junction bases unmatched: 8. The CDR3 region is CASSLIASGSPQETQYF. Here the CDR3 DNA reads TGTGCCAGCAGCTTAATTGCTAGCGGGAGCCCCCAAGAGACCCAGTACTTC.

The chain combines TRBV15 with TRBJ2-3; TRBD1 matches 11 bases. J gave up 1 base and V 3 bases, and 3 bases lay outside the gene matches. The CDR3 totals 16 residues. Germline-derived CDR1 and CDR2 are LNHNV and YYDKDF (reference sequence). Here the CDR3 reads CATSSGQGAGTDTQYF. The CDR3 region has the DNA TGTGCCACCAGCAGTGGACAGGGGGCTGGCACAGATACGCAGTATTTT.

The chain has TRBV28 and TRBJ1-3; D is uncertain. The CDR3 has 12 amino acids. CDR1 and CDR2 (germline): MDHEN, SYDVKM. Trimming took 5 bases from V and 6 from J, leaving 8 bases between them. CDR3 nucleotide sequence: TGTGCCAGCAGTGTTACTTCAAACACCATATATTTT. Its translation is CASSVTSNTIYF.

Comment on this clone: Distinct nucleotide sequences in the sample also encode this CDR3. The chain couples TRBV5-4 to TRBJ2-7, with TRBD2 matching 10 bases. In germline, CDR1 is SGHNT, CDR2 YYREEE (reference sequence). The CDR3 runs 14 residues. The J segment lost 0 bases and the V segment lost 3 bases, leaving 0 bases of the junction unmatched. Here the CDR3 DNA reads TGTGCCAGCAGCTCTAGCGGGAGCTCCTACGAGCAGTACTTC. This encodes CASSSSGSSYEQYF. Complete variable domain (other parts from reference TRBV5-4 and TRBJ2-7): ETGVTQSPTHLIKTRGQQVTLRCSSQSGHNTVSWYQQALGQGPQFIFQYYREEENGRGNFPPRFSGLQFPNYSSELNVNALELDDSALYLCASSSSGSSYEQYFGPGTRLTVT.

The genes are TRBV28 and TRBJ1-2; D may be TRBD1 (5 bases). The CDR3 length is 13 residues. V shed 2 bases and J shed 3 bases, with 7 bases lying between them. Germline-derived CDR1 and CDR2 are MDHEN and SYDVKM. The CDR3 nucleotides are TGTGCCAGCAGTTTAAGACAGTACTATGGCTACACCTTC. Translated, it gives CASSLRQYYGYTF.